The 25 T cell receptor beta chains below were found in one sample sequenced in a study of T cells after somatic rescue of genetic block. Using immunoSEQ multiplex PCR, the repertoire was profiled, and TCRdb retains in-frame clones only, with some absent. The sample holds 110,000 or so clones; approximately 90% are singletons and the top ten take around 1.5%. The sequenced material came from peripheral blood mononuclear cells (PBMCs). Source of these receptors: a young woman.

This CDR3 reads CASSAFQGQEAAYEQYF. The CDR3 coding sequence is TGTGCCAGCTCAGCGTTTCAGGGACAGGAGGCGGCCTACGAGCAGTACTTC. The V and J genes are TRBV18 and TRBJ2-7; 8 bases match TRBD1. Germline-derived CDR1 and CDR2 are KGHSH and LQKENI. V was pared by 5 bases and J by 2 bases, with 14 bases of the junction left unmatched. The CDR3 length is 17 residues.

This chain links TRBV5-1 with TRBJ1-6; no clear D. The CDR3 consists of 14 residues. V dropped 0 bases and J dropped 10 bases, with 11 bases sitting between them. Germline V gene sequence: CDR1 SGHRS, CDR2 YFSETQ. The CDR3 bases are TGCGCCAGCAGCTTGGCCGCCCGGGAATCACCCCTCCACTTT. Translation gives CASSLAARESPLHF.

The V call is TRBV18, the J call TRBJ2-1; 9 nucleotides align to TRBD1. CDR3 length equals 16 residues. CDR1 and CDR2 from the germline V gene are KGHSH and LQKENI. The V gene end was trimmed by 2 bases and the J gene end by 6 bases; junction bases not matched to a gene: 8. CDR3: CASSPYGQGRVNEQFF. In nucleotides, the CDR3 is TGTGCCAGCTCACCATACGGACAGGGGAGGGTCAATGAGCAGTTCTTC.

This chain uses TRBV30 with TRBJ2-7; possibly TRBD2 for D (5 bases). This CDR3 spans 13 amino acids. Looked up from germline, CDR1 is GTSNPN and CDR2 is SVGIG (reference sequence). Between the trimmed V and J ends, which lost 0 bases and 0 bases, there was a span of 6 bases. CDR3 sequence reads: CAWSVDYSYEQYF. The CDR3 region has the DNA TGTGCCTGGAGTGTAGACTACTCCTACGAGCAGTACTTC.

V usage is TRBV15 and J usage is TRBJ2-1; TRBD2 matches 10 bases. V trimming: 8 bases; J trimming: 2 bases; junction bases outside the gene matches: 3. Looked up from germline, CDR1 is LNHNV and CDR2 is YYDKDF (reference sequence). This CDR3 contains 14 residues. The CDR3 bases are TGTGCCACCCAGCGGGGGGGTACCTACAATGAGCAGTTCTTC. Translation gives CATQRGGTYNEQFF. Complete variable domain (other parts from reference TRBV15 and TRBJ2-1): DAMVIQNPRYQVTQFGKPVTLSCSQTLNHNVMYWYQQKSSQAPKLLFHYYDKDFNNEADTPDNFQSRRPNTSFCFLDIRSPGLGDTAMYLCATQRGGTYNEQFFGPGTRLTVL.

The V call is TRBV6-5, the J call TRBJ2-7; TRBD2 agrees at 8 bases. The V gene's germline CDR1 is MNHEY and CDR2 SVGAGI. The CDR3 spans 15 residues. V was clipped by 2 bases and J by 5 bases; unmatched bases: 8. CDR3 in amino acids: CASSYAGGATHEQYF. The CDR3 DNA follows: TGTGCCAGCAGTTACGCCGGGGGGGCGACCCACGAGCAGTACTTC.

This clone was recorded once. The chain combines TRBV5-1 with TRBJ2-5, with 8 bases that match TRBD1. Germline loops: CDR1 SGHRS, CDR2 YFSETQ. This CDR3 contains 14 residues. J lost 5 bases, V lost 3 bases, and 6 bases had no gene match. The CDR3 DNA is TGCGCCAGCAGCTCACAGGGGGTTGGGGAGACCCAGTACTTC. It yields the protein CASSSQGVGETQYF.

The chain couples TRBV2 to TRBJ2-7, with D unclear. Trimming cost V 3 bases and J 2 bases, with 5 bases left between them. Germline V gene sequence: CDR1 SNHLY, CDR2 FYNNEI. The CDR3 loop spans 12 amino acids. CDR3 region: CASSETPYEQYF. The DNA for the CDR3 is TGTGCCAGCAGTGAGACACCCTACGAGCAGTACTTC.

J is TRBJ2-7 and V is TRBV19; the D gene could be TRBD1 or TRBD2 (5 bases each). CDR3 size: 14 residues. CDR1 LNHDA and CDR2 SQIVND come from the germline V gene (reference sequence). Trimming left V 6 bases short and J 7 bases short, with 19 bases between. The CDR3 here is CASSRDRLLGEQYF. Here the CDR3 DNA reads TGTGCCAGTAGCCGGGACCGCCTCCTGGGTGAGCAGTACTTC.

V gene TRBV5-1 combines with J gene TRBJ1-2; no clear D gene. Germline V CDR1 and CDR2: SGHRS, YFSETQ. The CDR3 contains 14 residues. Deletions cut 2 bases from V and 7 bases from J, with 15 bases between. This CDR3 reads CASSLEGPKSGYTF. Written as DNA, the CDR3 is TGCGCCAGCAGCTTAGAGGGTCCAAAGAGTGGCTACACCTTC.

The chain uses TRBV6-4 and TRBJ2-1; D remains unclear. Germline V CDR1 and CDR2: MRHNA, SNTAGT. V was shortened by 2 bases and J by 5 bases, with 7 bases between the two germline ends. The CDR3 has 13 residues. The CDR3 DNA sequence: TGTGCCAGCAGTGACGGGGATAACAATGAGCAGTTCTTC. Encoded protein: CASSDGDNNEQFF.

The CDR3: CASSEQGGPGQPQHF. DNA for the CDR3: TGTGCCAGCAGTGAGCAGGGAGGCCCGGGTCAGCCCCAGCATTTT. The rearrangement links TRBV6-4 to TRBJ1-5, with TRBD1 as a possible D gene (5 bases). V was pared by 3 bases and J by 6 bases, with 15 bases between. The CDR3 sequence is 15 residues long. CDR1 MRHNA and CDR2 SNTAGT come from the germline V gene.

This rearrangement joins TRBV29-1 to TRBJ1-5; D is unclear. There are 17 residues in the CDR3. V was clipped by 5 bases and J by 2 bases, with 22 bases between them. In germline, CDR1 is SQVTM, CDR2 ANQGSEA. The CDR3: CSVQNGSKVRGNQPQHF. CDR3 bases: TGCAGCGTTCAGAACGGCTCGAAAGTCCGGGGCAATCAGCCCCAGCATTTT. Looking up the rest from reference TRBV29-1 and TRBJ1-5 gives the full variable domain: SAVISQKPSRDICQRGTSLTIQCQVDSQVTMMFWYRQQPGQSLTLIATANQGSEATYESGFVIDKFPISRPNLTFSTLTVSNMSPEDSSIYLCSVQNGSKVRGNQPQHFGDGTRLSIL.

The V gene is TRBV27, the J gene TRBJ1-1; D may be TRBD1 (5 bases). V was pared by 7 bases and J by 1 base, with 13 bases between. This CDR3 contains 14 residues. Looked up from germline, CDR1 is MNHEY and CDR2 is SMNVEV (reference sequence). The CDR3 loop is CASTPYGGNTEAFF. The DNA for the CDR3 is TGTGCCAGCACCCCTTATGGGGGGAACACTGAAGCTTTCTTT.

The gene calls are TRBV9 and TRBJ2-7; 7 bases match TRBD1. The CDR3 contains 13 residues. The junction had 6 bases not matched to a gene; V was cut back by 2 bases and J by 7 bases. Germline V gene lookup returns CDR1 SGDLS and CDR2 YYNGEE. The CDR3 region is CASSVGQAGEQYF. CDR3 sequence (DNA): TGTGCCAGCAGCGTCGGACAGGCAGGGGAGCAGTACTTC.

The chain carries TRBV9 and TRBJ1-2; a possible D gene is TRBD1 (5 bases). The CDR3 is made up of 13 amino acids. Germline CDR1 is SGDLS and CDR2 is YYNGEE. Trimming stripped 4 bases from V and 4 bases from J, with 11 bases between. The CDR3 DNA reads TGTGCCAGCAGCACCGACAGATCCTATGGCTACACCTTC. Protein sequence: CASSTDRSYGYTF.

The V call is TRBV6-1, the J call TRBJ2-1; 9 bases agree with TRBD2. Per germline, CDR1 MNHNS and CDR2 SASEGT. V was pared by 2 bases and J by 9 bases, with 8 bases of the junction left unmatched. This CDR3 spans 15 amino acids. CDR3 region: CASSEWVRGGPEQFF. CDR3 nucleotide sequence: TGTGCCAGCAGTGAATGGGTGCGGGGGGGCCCTGAGCAGTTCTTC.

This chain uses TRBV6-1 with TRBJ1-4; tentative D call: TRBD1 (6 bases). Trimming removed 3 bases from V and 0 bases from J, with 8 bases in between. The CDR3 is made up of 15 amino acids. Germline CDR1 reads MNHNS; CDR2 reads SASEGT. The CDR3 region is CASSDRGATNEKLFF. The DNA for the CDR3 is TGTGCCAGCAGTGACAGGGGCGCAACTAATGAAAAACTGTTTTTT.

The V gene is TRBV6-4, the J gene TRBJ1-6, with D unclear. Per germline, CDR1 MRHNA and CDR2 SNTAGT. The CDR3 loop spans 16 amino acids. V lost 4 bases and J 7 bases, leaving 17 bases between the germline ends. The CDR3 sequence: CASSARRAVGNSPLHF. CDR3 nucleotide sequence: TGTGCCAGCAGTGCCCGCCGGGCAGTGGGCAATTCACCCCTCCACTTT.

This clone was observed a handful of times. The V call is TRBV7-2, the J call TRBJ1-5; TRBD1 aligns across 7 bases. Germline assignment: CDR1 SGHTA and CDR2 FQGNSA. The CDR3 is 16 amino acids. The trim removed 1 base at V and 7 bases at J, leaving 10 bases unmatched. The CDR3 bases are TGTGCCAGCAGCTTAGGAACAGGGGCAGGGGGACAGCCCCAGCATTTT. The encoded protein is CASSLGTGAGGQPQHF.

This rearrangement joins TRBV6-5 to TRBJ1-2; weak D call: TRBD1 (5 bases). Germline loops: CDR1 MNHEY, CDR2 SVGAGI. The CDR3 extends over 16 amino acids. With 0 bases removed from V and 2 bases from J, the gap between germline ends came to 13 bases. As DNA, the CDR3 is TGTGCCAGCAGTTACTCAGTCCCAGGGAGCAACTATGGCTACACCTTC. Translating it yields CASSYSVPGSNYGYTF.

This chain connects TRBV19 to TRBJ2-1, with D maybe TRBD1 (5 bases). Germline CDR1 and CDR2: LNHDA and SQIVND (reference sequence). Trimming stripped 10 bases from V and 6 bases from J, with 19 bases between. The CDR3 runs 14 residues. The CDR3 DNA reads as TGTGCCACTTGGGGCCCTTCCGGGCCCAATGAGCAGTTCTTC. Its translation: CATWGPSGPNEQFF.

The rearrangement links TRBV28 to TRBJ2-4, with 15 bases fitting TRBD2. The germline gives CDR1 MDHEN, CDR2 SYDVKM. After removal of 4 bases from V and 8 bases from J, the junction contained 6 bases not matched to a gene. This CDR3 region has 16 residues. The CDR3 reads CASSSRTSGGAYIQYF. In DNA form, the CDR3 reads TGTGCCAGCAGTTCCCGGACTAGCGGGGGGGCATACATTCAGTACTTC.

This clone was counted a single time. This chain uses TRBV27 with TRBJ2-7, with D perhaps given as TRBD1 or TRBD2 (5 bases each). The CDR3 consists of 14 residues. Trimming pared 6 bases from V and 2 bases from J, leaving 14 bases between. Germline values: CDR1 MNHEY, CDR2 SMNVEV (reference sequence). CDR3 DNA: TGTGCCAGCAGCCACCGGGGCCCCACCTACGAGCAGTACTTC. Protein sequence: CASSHRGPTYEQYF.

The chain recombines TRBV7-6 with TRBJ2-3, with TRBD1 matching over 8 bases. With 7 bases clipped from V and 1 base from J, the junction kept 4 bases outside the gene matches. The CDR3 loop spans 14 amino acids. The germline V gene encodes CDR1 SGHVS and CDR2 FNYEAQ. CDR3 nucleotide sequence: TGTGCCAGCATCCAGGACAGGGGCACAGATACGCAGTATTTT. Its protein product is CASIQDRGTDTQYF.